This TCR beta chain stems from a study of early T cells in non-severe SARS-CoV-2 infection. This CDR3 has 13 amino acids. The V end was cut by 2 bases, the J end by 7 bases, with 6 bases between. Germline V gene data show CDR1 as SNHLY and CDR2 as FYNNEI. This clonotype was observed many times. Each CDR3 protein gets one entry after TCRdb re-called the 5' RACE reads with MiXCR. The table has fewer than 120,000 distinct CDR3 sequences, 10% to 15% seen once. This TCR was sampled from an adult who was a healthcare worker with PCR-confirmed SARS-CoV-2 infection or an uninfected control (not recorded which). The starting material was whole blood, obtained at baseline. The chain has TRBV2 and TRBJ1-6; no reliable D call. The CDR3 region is CASSEQENSPLHF. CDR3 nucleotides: TGTGCCAGCAGTGAACAGGAGAATTCACCCCTCCACTTT.